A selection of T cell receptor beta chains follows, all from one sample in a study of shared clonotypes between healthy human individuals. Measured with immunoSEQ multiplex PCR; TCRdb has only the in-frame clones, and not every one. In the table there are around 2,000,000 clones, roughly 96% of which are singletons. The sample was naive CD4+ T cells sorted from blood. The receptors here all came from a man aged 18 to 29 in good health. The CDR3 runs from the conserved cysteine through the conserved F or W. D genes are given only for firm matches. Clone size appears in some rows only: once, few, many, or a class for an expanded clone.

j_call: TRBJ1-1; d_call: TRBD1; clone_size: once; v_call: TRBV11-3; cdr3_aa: CASSSGQGNTEAFF; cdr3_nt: TGTGCCAGCAGCTCAGGACAGGGCAACACTGAAGCTTTCTTT
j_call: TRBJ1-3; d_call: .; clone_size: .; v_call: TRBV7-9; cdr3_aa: CASSIGAATGNTIYF; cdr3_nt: TGTGCCAGCAGTATCGGGGCAGCAACTGGAAACACCATATATTTT
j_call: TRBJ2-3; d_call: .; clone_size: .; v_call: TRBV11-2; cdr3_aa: CASSLNGRDGGDTQYF; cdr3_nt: TGTGCCAGCAGCTTAAACGGCAGGGACGGTGGGGATACGCAGTATTTT
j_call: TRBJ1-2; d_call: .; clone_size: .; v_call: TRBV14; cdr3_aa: CASSQERWSGYTF; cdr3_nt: TGTGCCAGCAGCCAAGAAAGGTGGAGTGGCTACACCTTC
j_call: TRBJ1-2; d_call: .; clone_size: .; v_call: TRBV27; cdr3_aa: CASRGSVYYGYTF; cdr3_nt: TGTGCCAGCAGAGGGTCCGTCTACTATGGCTACACCTTC
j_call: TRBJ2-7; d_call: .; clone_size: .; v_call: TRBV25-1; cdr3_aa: CASSESVVVPYEQYF; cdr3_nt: TGTGCCAGCAGTGAATCCGTGGTAGTTCCCTACGAGCAGTACTTC
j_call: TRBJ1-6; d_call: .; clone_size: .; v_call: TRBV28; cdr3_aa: CASRPSYNSPLHF; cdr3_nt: TGTGCCAGCAGACCAAGCTATAATTCACCCCTCCACTTT
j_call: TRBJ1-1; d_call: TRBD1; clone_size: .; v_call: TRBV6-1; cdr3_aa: CASSAGRDRGTEAFF; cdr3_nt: TGTGCCAGCAGTGCTGGCCGGGACAGGGGCACTGAAGCTTTCTTT
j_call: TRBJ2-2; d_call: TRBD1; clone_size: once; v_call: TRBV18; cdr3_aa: CASSPRTGENTGELFF; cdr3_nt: TGTGCCAGCTCACCCAGGACAGGAGAGAACACCGGGGAGCTGTTTTTT
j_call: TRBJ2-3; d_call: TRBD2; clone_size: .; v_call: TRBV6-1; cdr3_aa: CARGPGLLTDTQYF; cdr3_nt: TGTGCCAGAGGACCGGGACTACTCACAGATACGCAGTATTTT
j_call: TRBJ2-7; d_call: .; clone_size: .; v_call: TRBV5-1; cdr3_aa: CASSLEGFRGEQYF; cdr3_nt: TGCGCCAGCAGCTTGGAGGGTTTTCGTGGCGAGCAGTACTTC
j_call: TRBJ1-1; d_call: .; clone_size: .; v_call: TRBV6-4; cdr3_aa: CASSDGGNTEAFF; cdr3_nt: TGTGCCAGCAGTGACGGCGGGAACACTGAAGCTTTCTTT
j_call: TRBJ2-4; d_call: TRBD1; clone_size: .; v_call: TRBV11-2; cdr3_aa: CASSPTTGGNIQYF; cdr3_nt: TGTGCCAGCAGCCCAACAACAGGGGGGAACATTCAGTACTTC
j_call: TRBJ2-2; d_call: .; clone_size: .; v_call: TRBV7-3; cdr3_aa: CASSLKGPPGTGELFF; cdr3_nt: TGTGCCAGCAGCTTAAAGGGGCCCCCGGGAACCGGGGAGCTGTTTTTT
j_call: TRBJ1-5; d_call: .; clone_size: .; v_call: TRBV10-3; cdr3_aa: CAISDGDNQPQHF; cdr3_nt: TGTGCCATCAGTGATGGAGACAATCAGCCCCAGCATTTT
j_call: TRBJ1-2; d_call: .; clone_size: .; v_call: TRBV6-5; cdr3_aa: CASSHLRDGYGYTF; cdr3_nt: TGTGCCAGCAGCCACCTCCGGGACGGATATGGCTACACCTTC
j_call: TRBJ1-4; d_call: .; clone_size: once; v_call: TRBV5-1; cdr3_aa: CASSSEGVGATNEKLFF; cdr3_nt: TGCGCCAGCAGCTCCGAGGGAGTTGGGGCAACTAATGAAAAACTGTTTTTT
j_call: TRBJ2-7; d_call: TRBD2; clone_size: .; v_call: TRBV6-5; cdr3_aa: CASSYRLADSYEQYF; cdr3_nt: TGTGCCAGCAGTTACCGACTAGCGGATTCCTACGAGCAGTACTTC
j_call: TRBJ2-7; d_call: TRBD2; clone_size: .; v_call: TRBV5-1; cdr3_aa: CASSPGLAASYEQYF; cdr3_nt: TGCGCCAGCAGCCCGGGACTAGCGGCGTCCTACGAGCAGTACTTC
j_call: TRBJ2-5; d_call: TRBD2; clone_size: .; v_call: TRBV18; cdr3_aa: CASSPWLAGGPRETQYF; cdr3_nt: TGTGCCAGCTCACCGTGGCTAGCGGGAGGGCCCCGAGAGACCCAGTACTTC
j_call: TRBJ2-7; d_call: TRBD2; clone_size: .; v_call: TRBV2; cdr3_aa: CASSGQRGGYEQYF; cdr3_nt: TGTGCCAGCAGTGGTCAACGGGGGGGCTACGAGCAGTACTTC
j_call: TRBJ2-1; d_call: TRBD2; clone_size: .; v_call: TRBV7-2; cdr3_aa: CASSLYGTSGRPRNEQFF; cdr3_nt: TGTGCCAGCAGCCTATATGGGACTAGCGGGAGACCTCGTAATGAGCAGTTCTTC
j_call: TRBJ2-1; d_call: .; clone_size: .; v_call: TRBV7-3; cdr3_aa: CASSLRMRNEQFF; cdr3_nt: TGTGCCAGCAGCTTGAGGATGCGGAATGAGCAGTTCTTC
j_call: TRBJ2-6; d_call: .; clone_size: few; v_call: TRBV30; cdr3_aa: CAWKAPGGANVLTF; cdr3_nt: TGTGCCTGGAAGGCCCCTGGGGGGGCCAACGTCCTGACTTTC
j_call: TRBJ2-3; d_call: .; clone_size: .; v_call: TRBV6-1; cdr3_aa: CASSEALVADTQYF; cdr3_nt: TGTGCCAGCAGTGAAGCGCTGGTGGCAGATACGCAGTATTTT
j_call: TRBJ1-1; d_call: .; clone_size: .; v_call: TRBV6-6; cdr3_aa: CASSYSKVGAFF; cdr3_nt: TGTGCCAGCAGTTACTCGAAAGTAGGAGCTTTCTTT
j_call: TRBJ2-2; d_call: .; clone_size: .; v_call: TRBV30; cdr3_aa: CAWSEAFGELFF; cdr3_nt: TGTGCCTGGAGTGAAGCGTTCGGGGAGCTGTTTTTT
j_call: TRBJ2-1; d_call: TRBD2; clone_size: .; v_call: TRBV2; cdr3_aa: CASGRASGLLDNEQFF; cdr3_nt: TGTGCCAGCGGGAGGGCTAGCGGCCTCCTAGACAATGAGCAGTTCTTC
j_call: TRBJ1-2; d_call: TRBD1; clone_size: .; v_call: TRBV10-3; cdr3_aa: CAITQTGGNYGYTF; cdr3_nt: TGTGCCATCACCCAGACAGGGGGCAACTATGGCTACACCTTC
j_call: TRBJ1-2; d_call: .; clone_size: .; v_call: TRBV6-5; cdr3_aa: CASGLTASGGYGYTF; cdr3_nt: TGTGCCAGCGGACTCACAGCCTCGGGAGGCTATGGCTACACCTTC
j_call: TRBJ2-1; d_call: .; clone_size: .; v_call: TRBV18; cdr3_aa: CASSNTADNEQFF; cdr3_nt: TGTGCCAGCTCAAACACGGCGGACAATGAGCAGTTCTTC
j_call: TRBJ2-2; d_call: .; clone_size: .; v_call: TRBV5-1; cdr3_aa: CASSFGANTGELFF; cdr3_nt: TGCGCCAGCAGCTTTGGAGCGAACACCGGGGAGCTGTTTTTT
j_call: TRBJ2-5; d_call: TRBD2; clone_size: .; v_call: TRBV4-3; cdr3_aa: CASSQDHLAGGTETQYF; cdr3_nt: TGCGCCAGCAGCCAAGATCACCTAGCGGGAGGTACGGAGACCCAGTACTTC
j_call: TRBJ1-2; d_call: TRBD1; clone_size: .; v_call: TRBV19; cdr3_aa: CASSLGTGNYGYTF; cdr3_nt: TGTGCCAGTAGTCTTGGGACAGGCAACTATGGCTACACCTTC
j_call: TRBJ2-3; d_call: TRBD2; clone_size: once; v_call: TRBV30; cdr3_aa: CAWSVPDRASGGARDTQYF; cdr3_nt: TGTGCCTGGAGTGTACCGGATCGGGCTAGCGGGGGGGCCAGGGATACGCAGTATTTT
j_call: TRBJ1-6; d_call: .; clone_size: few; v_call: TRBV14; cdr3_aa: CASSQSYNSPLHF; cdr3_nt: TGTGCCAGCAGCCAGTCCTATAATTCACCCCTCCACTTT
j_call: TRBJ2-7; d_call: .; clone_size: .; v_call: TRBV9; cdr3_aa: CASSVVLGGEQYF; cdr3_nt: TGTGCCAGCAGCGTAGTTCTGGGGGGCGAGCAGTACTTC
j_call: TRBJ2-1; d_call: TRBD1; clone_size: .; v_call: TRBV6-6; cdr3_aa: CASSYRGQPSYEQFF; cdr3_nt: TGTGCCAGCAGTTACAGGGGACAGCCATCGTATGAGCAGTTCTTC
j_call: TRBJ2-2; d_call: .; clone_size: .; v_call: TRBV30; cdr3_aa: CAWTPYRGKLEGTGELFF; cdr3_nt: TGTGCCTGGACCCCATATCGGGGCAAGTTAGAAGGTACCGGGGAGCTGTTTTTT
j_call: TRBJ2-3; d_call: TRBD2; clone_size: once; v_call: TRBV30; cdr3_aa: CAWSGTSDTDTQYF; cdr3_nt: TGTGCCTGGAGTGGGACTAGCGATACAGATACGCAGTATTTT
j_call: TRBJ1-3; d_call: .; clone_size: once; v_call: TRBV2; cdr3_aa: CASSDYRVGGNTIYF; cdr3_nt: TGTGCCAGCAGTGATTACAGGGTAGGAGGAAACACCATATATTTT
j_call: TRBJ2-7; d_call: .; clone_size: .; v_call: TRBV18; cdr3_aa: CASSPRGSPADEQYF; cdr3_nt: TGTGCCAGCTCACCGAGGGGAAGCCCCGCGGACGAGCAGTACTTC
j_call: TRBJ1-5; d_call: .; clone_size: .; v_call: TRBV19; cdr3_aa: CASSIGGPWANQPQHF; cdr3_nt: TGTGCCAGTAGTATAGGAGGACCGTGGGCCAATCAGCCCCAGCATTTT